One and the same sample provided the 27 T cell receptor beta chains below, sequenced in a study of T cell repertoires in aging, cancer and after chemotherapy (dated by TCRdb to between 2017 and 2020). TCR beta rearrangements were amplified from genomic DNA extracted from peripheral blood rather than from sorted cells or RNA. The run used an Illumina MiSeq. Rearranged TRB sequences spanning V, D and J segments were amplified in a multiplex touch-down PCR with a mixed TRB-A/B primer pool. TCRdb reanalyzed the raw reads on its own, using fastp at Q25 for trimming and MiXCR for clone calling, and kept in-frame beta chains. Merged by CDR3 protein, the rows form single entries marked with the most common genes and DNA. This sample comprises more than 8,000 distinct CDR3 sequences, more than 20% of them detected only once. Clones ranked in the top ten supply less than 3% of the sample. Specimen: blood. Receptor source: a human donor with a blood cancer.

The V and J genes are TRBV4-3 and TRBJ2-1, with TRBD2 identical over 8 bases. V dropped 3 bases and J dropped 10; count of bases not matched to a gene: 8. The germline V gene has CDR1 LGHNA and CDR2 YSLEER. The CDR3 extends over 14 amino acids. The CDR3 nucleotides read TGCGCCAGCAGCCAGGGGACTAGAGTAGGGGAGCAGTTCTTC. Its protein is CASSQGTRVGEQFF.

The chain combines TRBV28 with TRBJ2-1; D not resolved. The CDR3 loop spans 14 amino acids. Looked up from germline, CDR1 is MDHEN and CDR2 is SYDVKM. V dropped 2 bases and J dropped 9 bases, with 14 bases sitting between them. The CDR3: CASSLLDPSGEQFF. The DNA for the CDR3 is TGTGCCAGCAGTTTACTAGACCCCTCTGGTGAGCAGTTCTTC.

By share of the sample, this clonotype is medium-sized. The chain couples TRBV5-4 to TRBJ2-1; 12 bases match TRBD2. Losses at the gene ends were 4 bases for V and 8 bases for J; bases not matched to a gene: 10. The CDR3 length is 16 residues. Germline assignment: CDR1 SGHNT and CDR2 YYREEE (reference sequence). This CDR3 reads CASSTTTGLAGYEQFF. CDR3 nucleotide sequence: TGTGCCAGCAGCACCACCACAGGACTAGCGGGATATGAGCAGTTCTTC.

By share, this clonotype counts as medium-sized. The V gene is TRBV6-5, the J gene TRBJ2-7, with 9 nucleotides matching TRBD1. Trimming cost V 5 bases and J 4 bases; bases outside gene matches: 6. CDR3 size: 14 residues. Germline CDR1 is MNHEY and CDR2 is SVGAGI. The CDR3, as DNA: TGTGCCAGCAGTCCCGGGACAGGGAAATACGAGCAGTACTTC. It translates to CASSPGTGKYEQYF.

In this sample, this clonotype is medium-sized. The gene calls are TRBV27 and TRBJ2-7, with TRBD1 as a possible D gene (5 bases). CDR1 is MNHEY and CDR2 is SMNVEV in the germline V gene (reference sequence). The CDR3 loop spans 15 amino acids. The germline V and J ends were trimmed by 0 bases and 2 bases, with 11 bases remaining between them. This CDR3 reads CASSLSRQPPYEQYF. The CDR3 DNA follows: TGTGCCAGCAGTTTATCGAGACAGCCACCCTACGAGCAGTACTTC.

This clonotype is medium-sized (0.01 to 0.1%) in the sample. The genes are TRBV19 and TRBJ2-1; D is unclear. The CDR3 is 13 residues long. Trimming shortened V by 3 bases and J by 6 bases, and 9 bases separated the two germline ends. Looked up from germline, CDR1 is LNHDA and CDR2 is SQIVND (reference sequence). CDR3 region: CASSIGQSNEQFF. CDR3 DNA sequence: TGTGCCAGTAGTATCGGCCAGTCCAATGAGCAGTTCTTC.

This sequence joins TRBV27 and TRBJ2-6, with 12 bases fitting TRBD1. V lost 4 bases and J lost 4; bases outside the gene matches: 5. The CDR3 spans 17 residues. The germline gives CDR1 MNHEY, CDR2 SMNVEV (reference sequence). CDR3 loop: CASSWGTGGEGANVLTF. The CDR3 DNA reads as TGTGCCAGCAGTTGGGGGACAGGGGGCGAAGGGGCCAACGTCCTGACTTTC. The whole variable domain, remainder taken from reference TRBV27 and TRBJ2-6, is EAQVTQNPRYLITVTGKKLTVTCSQNMNHEYMSWYRQDPGLGLRQIYYSMNVEVTDKGDVPEGYKVSRKEKRNFPLILESPSPNQTSLYFCASSWGTGGEGANVLTFGAGSRLTVL.

The chain links TRBV20-1 to TRBJ1-5; possibly TRBD1 for D (6 bases). CDR3 length: 14 residues. The germline V gene encodes CDR1 DFQATT and CDR2 SNEGSKA (reference sequence). Trimming shortened V by 5 bases and J by 9 bases, and 20 bases separated the two germline ends. The CDR3 sequence: CSAPGWGLGGPQHF. The CDR3 coding sequence is TGCAGTGCTCCGGGTTGGGGGCTGGGAGGGCCCCAGCATTTT.

This clonotype qualifies as medium-sized. The rearrangement uses TRBV24-1 and TRBJ2-2; TRBD1 is a possible D gene (5 bases). V was clipped by 6 bases and J by 2 bases, with 15 bases between them. The CDR3 contains 16 residues. Germline CDR1 is KGHDR and CDR2 is SFDVKD. The CDR3 is CATSKGVMSNTGELFF. The CDR3 coding sequence is TGTGCCACCAGTAAAGGGGTTATGTCTAACACCGGGGAGCTGTTTTTT.

In its sample, this clonotype was seen a few times. Here the CDR3 reads CASSETGFNTEAFF. CDR3 DNA: TGTGCCAGCAGTGAAACAGGATTTAACACTGAAGCTTTCTTT. This chain connects TRBV6-1 to TRBJ1-1, with D possibly being TRBD1 (5 bases). CDR1 is MNHNS, CDR2 SASEGT, per germline. This CDR3 is built from 14 residues. V dropped 2 bases and J dropped 2 bases, with 9 bases sitting between them.

This clonotype was detected a few times. V is TRBV28 and J is TRBJ2-7, with D possibly being TRBD1 (6 bases). Germline V gene sequence: CDR1 MDHEN, CDR2 SYDVKM. Between the trimmed V and J ends, which lost 1 base and 3 bases, there was a span of 7 bases. The CDR3 consists of 13 residues. The CDR3 loop reads CASSLSGHYEQYF. The CDR3 DNA follows: TGTGCCAGCAGTTTATCGGGACACTACGAGCAGTACTTC.

Concerning this clonotype itself: A much larger clone lies a single base off, so this may be a read error. A read error is likely, as this CDR3 ends without the conserved phenylalanine or tryptophan. V gene TRBV13 combines with J gene TRBJ2-7, with D tentatively TRBD2 (5 bases). V gave up 1 base and J gave up 3 bases, with 10 bases separating them. The germline V gene has CDR1 PRHDT and CDR2 FYEKMQ (reference sequence). There are 14 residues in the CDR3. CDR3 bases: TGTGCCAGCAGCTTAGATCCGGGAAACTACGAGCAGTACTAC. It encodes CASSLDPGNYEQYY.

This clonotype was counted a few times. The chain has TRBV12-3 or TRBV12-4 and TRBJ1-6; possible D gene TRBD1, 6 bases. The V end lost 7 bases, the J end lost 5 bases, and 12 bases lay between the germline ends. The CDR3 runs 14 residues. The CDR3 DNA follows: TGTGCCAGCACTACAGGGTTCCATAATTCACCCCTCCACTTT. Its protein is CASTTGFHNSPLHF.

This clonotype is labeled medium-sized. The genes are TRBV6-2 or TRBV6-3 and TRBJ2-7; D remains unclear. The CDR3 has 11 residues. Germline V CDR1 and CDR2: MNHEY, SVGEGT. V dropped 6 bases and J dropped 1 base, with 4 bases sitting between them. This chain's CDR3 is CASRSSYEQYF. The CDR3 bases are TGTGCCAGCAGGTCTTCCTACGAGCAGTACTTC.

The chain is built from TRBV19 and TRBJ2-7; possibly TRBD1 or TRBD2 for D (5 bases each). The CDR3 is made up of 14 amino acids. Germline V gene data show CDR1 as LNHDA and CDR2 as SQIVND (reference sequence). Trimming removed 3 bases from V and 0 bases from J, with 9 bases in between. The CDR3 nucleotides are TGTGCCAGTAGTATTGGGGGTTTCTCCTACGAGCAGTACTTC. The encoded protein is CASSIGGFSYEQYF.

By sample fraction, this clonotype is medium-sized. The chain links TRBV30 to TRBJ2-3; no definite D call. The CDR3 sequence is 12 residues long. Germline assignment: CDR1 GTSNPN and CDR2 SVGIG (reference sequence). V lost 0 bases and J 4 bases, leaving 5 bases between the germline ends. The DNA for the CDR3 is TGTGCCTGGAGTGTCCAAGCAGATACGCAGTATTTT. Translation gives CAWSVQADTQYF.

The CDR3 nucleotides are TGTGCCAGCTCACCACCGGCTAGCGGGTTCTACAATGAGCAGTTCTTC. This encodes CASSPPASGFYNEQFF. The chain joins TRBV18 to TRBJ2-1, with TRBD2 matching 8 bases. Per the germline V gene, CDR1 is KGHSH and CDR2 is LQKENI. This CDR3 is 16 amino acids long. Trimming removed 0 bases from V and 3 bases from J; junction bases left unmatched: 4.

This clonotype was counted between two and nine times. The chain couples TRBV28 to TRBJ2-1; D is undetermined. CDR3 size: 15 residues. The V end was cut by 6 bases, the J end by 3 bases, with 15 bases between. Germline-derived CDR1 and CDR2 are MDHEN and SYDVKM. The CDR3 protein is CASRLPGPFYNEQFF. As DNA, the CDR3 is TGTGCCAGCAGACTGCCCGGACCTTTCTACAATGAGCAGTTCTTC.

This clonotype was picked up many times. This chain connects TRBV10-3 to TRBJ2-7, with 7 bases identical to TRBD1. Per germline, CDR1 ENHRY and CDR2 SYGVKD. There are 15 residues in the CDR3. The ends lost 2 bases at V and 2 bases at J; junction bases unmatched: 6. The CDR3 nucleotides are TGTGCCATCAGTGAGAGGGGGACAGCTGCCTACGAGCAGTACTTC. Translated, it gives CAISERGTAAYEQYF.

The chain has TRBV9 and TRBJ2-3; TRBD2 matches 11 bases. In germline, CDR1 is SGDLS, CDR2 YYNGEE. With V trimmed by 2 bases and J by 0 bases, 8 bases remained unmatched. This CDR3 spans 18 amino acids. The CDR3 DNA is TGTGCCAGCAGCGTGGAAGGACTAGCGGGCTTTAGCACAGATACGCAGTATTTT. Encoded protein: CASSVEGLAGFSTDTQYF.

By share, this clonotype counts as medium-sized (0.01 to 0.1%). The chain is built from TRBV6-1 and TRBJ2-5, with D possibly matching TRBD2 (5 bases). Germline V gene lookup returns CDR1 MNHNS and CDR2 SASEGT. Trimming took 7 bases from V and 4 from J, leaving 16 bases between them. The CDR3 totals 14 residues. CDR3 DNA: TGTGCCAGCATAGACGGAGGTTGGGGAGAGACCCAGTACTTC. Translated: CASIDGGWGETQYF.

J is TRBJ1-5 and V is TRBV7-9; no clear D gene. Trimming removed 5 bases at V and 3 bases at J, with 17 bases between. The V gene's germline CDR1 is SEHNR and CDR2 FQNEAQ (reference sequence). The CDR3 is made up of 16 amino acids. As DNA, the CDR3 is TGTGCCAGCAGCGCCCAACATGAGACCGCCAATCAGCCCCAGCATTTT. Its protein product is CASSAQHETANQPQHF.

This clonotype is medium-sized by share. The chain carries TRBV12-3 or TRBV12-4 and TRBJ2-2, with D perhaps matching TRBD1 (6 bases). The CDR3 has 14 residues. V was pared by 8 bases and J by 1 base, with 11 bases between. In DNA form, the CDR3 reads TGTGCCAGCCAGAGGGGACAGAACACCGGGGAGCTGTTTTTT. It codes for CASQRGQNTGELFF.

V gene TRBV5-4 combines with J gene TRBJ1-4, with D possibly TRBD1 on 5 matching bases. The CDR3 is 15 residues long. CDR1 SGHNT and CDR2 YYREEE come from the germline V gene (reference sequence). Trimming took off 0 bases at V and 3 bases at J, with 9 bases between the two ends. CDR3 nucleotide sequence: TGTGCCAGCAGCTTGGTCCGGGGACCTAATGAAAAACTGTTTTTT. This gives the protein CASSLVRGPNEKLFF.

V usage is TRBV7-9 and J usage is TRBJ2-2; 7 positions agree with TRBD1. Germline V gene data show CDR1 as SEHNR and CDR2 as FQNEAQ (reference sequence). The CDR3 has 15 amino acids. The J segment lost 1 base and the V segment lost 5 bases, leaving 4 bases of the junction unmatched. CDR3 protein: CASSPYRGNTGELFF. The CDR3 DNA reads TGTGCCAGCAGCCCCTACAGGGGGAACACCGGGGAGCTGTTTTTT.

This clonotype is medium-sized within its sample. The chain joins TRBV6-6 to TRBJ2-1, with TRBD1 matching over 10 bases. Germline CDR1 is MNHNY and CDR2 is SVGAGI (reference sequence). This CDR3 is 20 amino acids long. With 0 bases clipped from V and 4 bases from J, the junction kept 15 bases outside the gene matches. In DNA, the CDR3 is TGTGCCAGCAGTTACTCGTTCTTAGACAGGGGGCCATCGACGTACAATGAGCAGTTCTTC. Protein: CASSYSFLDRGPSTYNEQFF.

This clonotype appeared a few times. The chain links TRBV28 to TRBJ2-2; D is undetermined. The germline V gene has CDR1 MDHEN and CDR2 SYDVKM. CDR3 size: 16 residues. V lost 8 bases and J lost 0, with 16 bases in between. This CDR3 reads CASGAYSDSNTGELFF. CDR3 DNA: TGTGCCAGCGGAGCCTACAGTGACTCGAACACCGGGGAGCTGTTTTTT. Full variable domain (remainder filled in from reference TRBV28 and TRBJ2-2): DVKVTQSSRYLVKRTGEKVFLECVQDMDHENMFWYRQDPGLGLRLIYFSYDVKMKEKGDIPEGYSVSREKKERFSLILESASTNQTSMYLCASGAYSDSNTGELFFGEGSRLTVL.